This TCR beta chain was found in a study of blood T cell repertoires in COVID-19. Study as a whole: PBMCs, B-cell-depleted T cells, or T cells provided the cDNA or gDNA that made up the material.

After removal of 5 bases from V and 4 bases from J, the junction contained 16 bases not matched to a gene. This CDR3 is 18 amino acids long. CDR1 is SGHVS and CDR2 is FNYEAQ in the germline V gene. Assay: immunoSEQ multiplex PCR; the TCRdb copy retains only in-frame clones and omits some. The data hold 150,000 or so clones, with roughly 88% observed a single time. V is TRBV7-6 and J is TRBJ1-1; 10 nucleotides line up with TRBD1. The specimen was peripheral blood. This TCR was recovered from a man younger than 35 with acute or convalescent COVID-19. CDR3 DNA sequence: TGTGCCAGCAGCCTCTACTCGACAGGGGGCACGGTGGGCACTGAAGCTTTCTTT. Its translation: CASSLYSTGGTVGTEAFF.